The source of this T cell receptor beta chain is a study of blood T cell repertoires in COVID-19. Overall study context: Acute and convalescent COVID-19 specimens originated in the United States, Italy and Spain. T cells, B-cell-depleted T cells, or PBMCs supplied cDNA or gDNA.

Only in-frame clones appear in the TCRdb table, and some are missing; sequencing was by immunoSEQ multiplex PCR. The profile shows around 250,000 clones, 83% of them singletons. From germline, CDR1 is SNHLY and CDR2 FYNNEI. Trimming cost V 3 bases and J 5 bases, with 13 bases left between them. CDR3 size: 14 residues. The chain combines TRBV2 with TRBJ2-5; a possible D gene is TRBD1 (5 bases). Sample: peripheral blood. This clonotype was sampled from an older man with acute or convalescent COVID-19. This CDR3 reads CASSDPGQGETQYF. In DNA, the CDR3 is TGTGCCAGCAGTGACCCCGGCCAGGGTGAGACCCAGTACTTC. The full variable domain, rest sourced from reference TRBV2 and TRBJ2-5, is EPEVTQTPSHQVTQMGQEVILRCVPISNHLYFYWYRQILGQKVEFLVSFYNNEISEKSEIFDDQFSVERPDGSNFTLKIRSTKLEDSAMYFCASSDPGQGETQYFGPGTRLLVL.